This TCR beta chain derives from a study of beta chain features in type 1 diabetes. Study-wide background: Some 99 million sorted cells were examined across all samples.

Points from the study as a whole: Any PCR bias toward short templates would affect both groups alike. Type 1 diabetes patients showed fewer insertions and more deletions at VDJ junctions.

Around 100 mL of blood, on average, came from one heparinised draw per donor. A remark on this clone: What it binds is not known.

Expressed TCRB transcripts were sequenced because the isolated RNA had all been reverse transcribed beforehand. Sequencing was performed with immunoSEQ multiplex PCR; in TCRdb, only in-frame clones are kept and a portion is missing. The sample contains around 430,000 clones, over 25% of which appear only once. Germline V gene sequence: CDR1 SEHNR, CDR2 FQNEAQ (reference sequence). V lost 5 bases and J lost 0; bases outside the gene matches: 7. The CDR3 covers 16 residues. The rearrangement links TRBV7-9 to TRBJ2-1; 7 positions agree with TRBD2. The receptor's source is a man aged 18 to 29 in good health. Sequencing used naive CD4+ T cells from blood. CDR3 residues: CASSLASGSSYNEQFF. The CDR3 DNA is TGTGCCAGCAGCCTGGCTAGCGGCAGCTCCTACAATGAGCAGTTCTTC.